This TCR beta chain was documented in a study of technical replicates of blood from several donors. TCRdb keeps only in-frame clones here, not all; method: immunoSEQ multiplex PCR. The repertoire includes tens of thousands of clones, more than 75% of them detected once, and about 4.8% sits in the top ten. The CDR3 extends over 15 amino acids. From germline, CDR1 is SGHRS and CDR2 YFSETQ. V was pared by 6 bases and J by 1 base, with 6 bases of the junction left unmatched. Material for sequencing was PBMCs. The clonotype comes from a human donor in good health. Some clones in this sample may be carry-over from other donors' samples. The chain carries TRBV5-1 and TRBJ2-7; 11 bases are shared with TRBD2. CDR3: CASTYLAGGSYEQYF. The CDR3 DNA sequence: TGCGCCAGCACCTATCTAGCGGGGGGTTCCTACGAGCAGTACTTC.